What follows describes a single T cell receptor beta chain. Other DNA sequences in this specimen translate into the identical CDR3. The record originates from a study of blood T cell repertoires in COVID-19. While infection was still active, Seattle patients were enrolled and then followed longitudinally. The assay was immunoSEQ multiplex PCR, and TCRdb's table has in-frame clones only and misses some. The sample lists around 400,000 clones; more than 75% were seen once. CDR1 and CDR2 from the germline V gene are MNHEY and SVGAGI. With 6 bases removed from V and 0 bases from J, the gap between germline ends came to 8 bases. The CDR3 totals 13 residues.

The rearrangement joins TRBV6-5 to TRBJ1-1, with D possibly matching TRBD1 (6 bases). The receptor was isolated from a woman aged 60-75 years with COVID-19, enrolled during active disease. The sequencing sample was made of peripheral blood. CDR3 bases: TGTGCCAGCAGACAGGGAGTGAACACTGAAGCTTTCTTT. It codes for CASRQGVNTEAFF.